Presented here are 27 T cell receptor beta chains from one specimen sequenced in a study of radiotherapy plus CTLA-4 blockade in lung cancer. The data were produced by immunoSEQ multiplex PCR, yet TCRdb's version contains in-frame clones alone and is incomplete. The table has around 82,000 clones, less than 85% seen once. This specimen consisted of peripheral blood, obtained from a patient treated with radiotherapy plus ipilimumab. These receptors were obtained from a human donor with non-small cell lung cancer who had stable disease on radiotherapy plus ipilimumab.

The chain couples TRBV30 to TRBJ1-5; D is possibly TRBD1 (5 bases). Germline V gene lookup returns CDR1 GTSNPN and CDR2 SVGIG (reference sequence). The CDR3 is 12 amino acids. V was clipped by 7 bases and J by 3 bases, with 10 bases between them. For the CDR3, the DNA is TGTGCCTTGGCGGGGGTCAATCAGCCCCAGCATTTT. This encodes CALAGVNQPQHF. Variable domain in full (rest from reference TRBV30 and TRBJ1-5): SQTIHQWPATLVQPVGSPLSLECTVEGTSNPNLYWYRQAAGRGLQLLFYSVGIGQISSEVPQNLSASRPQDRQFILSSKKLLLSDSGFYLCALAGVNQPQHFGDGTRLSIL.

V gene TRBV7-2 combines with J gene TRBJ2-1; D tentatively reads TRBD1 or TRBD2 (5 bases each). Trimming cost V 1 base and J 1 base, with 5 bases left between them. Germline-derived CDR1 and CDR2 are SGHTA and FQGNSA. The CDR3 runs to 14 residues. DNA for the CDR3: TGTGCCAGCAGCTTAGGGGGGTCCTACAATGAGCAGTTCTTC. Its protein is CASSLGGSYNEQFF.

This clone was found a few times. The J gene is TRBJ1-1, the V gene TRBV28; D not resolved. The germline V gene has CDR1 MDHEN and CDR2 SYDVKM. CDR3 length equals 12 residues. Between the trimmed V and J ends, which lost 3 bases and 8 bases, there was a span of 10 bases. The CDR3 DNA reads TGTGCCAGCAGTTTTGCCAACTCGGAAGCTTTCTTT. This translates into CASSFANSEAFF.

This sequence joins TRBV6-5 and TRBJ1-2, with D possibly matching TRBD1 (5 bases). Germline V gene data show CDR1 as MNHEY and CDR2 as SVGAGI. The CDR3 loop spans 13 amino acids. The ends were cut back, 2 bases at V and 5 bases at J, with 9 bases in the middle. The CDR3 protein is CASSYVWGYGYTF. The CDR3 DNA sequence: TGTGCCAGCAGTTACGTCTGGGGGTATGGCTACACCTTC.

The genes are TRBV2 and TRBJ2-7; D is tentatively TRBD1 or TRBD2 (5 bases each). Trimming took off 4 bases at V and 5 bases at J, with 12 bases between the two ends. The length of the CDR3 is 13 residues. Germline V gene sequence: CDR1 SNHLY, CDR2 FYNNEI. The CDR3 loop reads CASSGDLRDEQYF. In DNA form, the CDR3 reads TGTGCCAGCAGTGGGGACCTCCGCGACGAGCAGTACTTC.

This chain links TRBV28 with TRBJ2-1, with D tentatively TRBD2 (6 bases). The CDR3 covers 15 residues. Germline V lookup: CDR1 MDHEN, CDR2 SYDVKM. V was trimmed by 4 bases and J by 5 bases, leaving 15 bases between them. CDR3 protein: CASSSPSGLHNEQFF. The CDR3 region has the DNA TGTGCCAGCAGTTCCCCCTCGGGACTCCACAATGAGCAGTTCTTC.

This clone was counted between two and nine times. In DNA form, the CDR3 reads TGTGCCAGCTCACCGAGGACAGGCTGGGGCTATGGCTACACCTTC. Translating gives CASSPRTGWGYGYTF. The V and J genes are TRBV18 and TRBJ1-2; 7 bases fit TRBD1. The germline gives CDR1 KGHSH, CDR2 LQKENI. V lost 3 bases and J lost 4; bases outside the gene matches: 8. The CDR3 loop spans 15 amino acids.

V gene TRBV11-2 combines with J gene TRBJ2-7, with 9 bases that match TRBD1. Trimming removed 5 bases from V and 3 bases from J; junction bases left unmatched: 8. The CDR3 sequence is 15 residues long. Germline V gives CDR1 SGHAT, CDR2 FQNNGV. CDR3 sequence (DNA): TGTGCCAGCAGCCCGGACAGGGGAAGTATCTACGAGCAGTACTTC. Amino acid sequence: CASSPDRGSIYEQYF.

This chain links TRBV23-1 with TRBJ2-1, with D possibly TRBD1 on 5 matching bases. TRBV23-1 is an ORF; its function is uncertain. V was cut by 7 bases and J by 8 bases, with 9 bases left in between. This CDR3 is 11 amino acids long. Here the CDR3 reads CASKGPYEQFF. DNA of the CDR3: TGCGCCAGCAAGGGGCCCTATGAGCAGTTCTTC.

This clone has only one observation. This chain links TRBV11-3 with TRBJ1-1, with D hard to call. The CDR3 contains 14 residues. The germline CDR1 and CDR2 sequences are SGHNT and YENEEA. V was cut by 5 bases and J by 5 bases, with 15 bases left in between. The CDR3 protein is CASSPGSEGTEAFF. The CDR3 DNA reads TGTGCCAGCAGCCCCGGTTCCGAAGGGACTGAAGCTTTCTTT.

This chain uses TRBV11-1 with TRBJ2-7; TRBD2 agrees at 9 bases. This CDR3 has 15 residues. The germline V gene has CDR1 SGHAT and CDR2 FQDESV (reference sequence). The J segment lost 5 bases and the V segment lost 2 bases, leaving 7 bases of the junction unmatched. CDR3 sequence (DNA): TGTGCCAGCAGCTTATCTGTGCGGGGGGGCGACGAGCAGTACTTC. This translates into CASSLSVRGGDEQYF.

V is TRBV7-9 and J is TRBJ1-1; D remains ambiguous. Germline CDR1 and CDR2: SEHNR and FQNEAQ (reference sequence). The CDR3 is 13 residues long. The V and J ends lost 2 bases and 10 bases respectively, with 14 bases between them. CDR3 bases: TGTGCCAGCAGCTTATTAGCCCCCGAGGCAGCTTTCTTT. Protein: CASSLLAPEAAFF.

The chain links TRBV7-3 to TRBJ2-2, with 7 bases aligning to TRBD1. V shed 5 bases, J shed 5 bases, and the junction held 11 bases outside the gene matches. Germline CDR1 is SGHTA and CDR2 is FQGTGA. The CDR3 is 16 residues long. The CDR3 DNA is TGTGCCAGCAGCAAGGACACAGGGGCCGCGACCGGGGAGCTGTTTTTT. Protein product: CASSKDTGAATGELFF.

V gene TRBV2 combines with J gene TRBJ2-3; maybe TRBD2 (6 bases). Germline CDR1 is SNHLY and CDR2 is FYNNEI. This CDR3 comprises 15 residues. V was clipped by 10 bases and J by 3 bases, with 20 bases between them. For the CDR3, the DNA is TGTGCCAACTCAAAGAGTGGACTACCGACAGATACGCAGTATTTT. It translates to CANSKSGLPTDTQYF.

A remark on this clone: This CDR3 is also generated by other DNA sequences in the sample. The rearrangement joins TRBV18 to TRBJ1-1; D unclear. The germline CDR1 and CDR2 sequences are KGHSH and LQKENI. Deletions cut 0 bases from V and 4 bases from J, with 6 bases between. CDR3 length: 13 amino acids. In nucleotides, the CDR3 is TGTGCCAGCTCACCACCGGCCGGCACTGAAGCTTTCTTT. Protein product: CASSPPAGTEAFF.

The rearrangement uses TRBV27 and TRBJ2-7; TRBD1 is a possible D gene (5 bases). The germline gives CDR1 MNHEY, CDR2 SMNVEV (reference sequence). Between the trimmed V and J ends, which lost 5 bases and 6 bases, there was a span of 17 bases. The CDR3 sequence is 14 residues long. CDR3 sequence reads: CASSPVQGPGEQYF. As DNA, the CDR3 is TGTGCCAGCAGTCCCGTCCAGGGCCCGGGCGAGCAGTACTTC.

The chain couples TRBV15 to TRBJ2-7; 10 bases agree with TRBD1. Germline assignment: CDR1 LNHNV and CDR2 YYDKDF (reference sequence). The CDR3 covers 15 residues. V trimming: 4 bases; J trimming: 2 bases; junction bases outside the gene matches: 5. The DNA for the CDR3 is TGTGCCACCAGCACCCGGGACAGGGGAACCTACGAGCAGTACTTC. Protein sequence: CATSTRDRGTYEQYF. The full variable domain, rest sourced from reference TRBV15 and TRBJ2-7, is DAMVIQNPRYQVTQFGKPVTLSCSQTLNHNVMYWYQQKSSQAPKLLFHYYDKDFNNEADTPDNFQSRRPNTSFCFLDIRSPGLGDTAMYLCATSTRDRGTYEQYFGPGTRLTVT.

V is TRBV4-2 and J is TRBJ1-4, with TRBD1 matching over 9 bases. This CDR3 is 16 amino acids long. J lost 8 bases, V lost 4 bases, and 11 bases had no gene match. Germline-derived CDR1 and CDR2 are LGHNA and YNFKEQ. CDR3 loop: CASSPYKQGAREKLFF. The DNA for the CDR3 is TGTGCCAGCAGCCCTTATAAACAGGGGGCTCGGGAAAAACTGTTTTTT.

The genes are TRBV5-1 and TRBJ2-5; 10 nucleotides line up with TRBD1. Germline lookup yields CDR1 SGHRS and CDR2 YFSETQ. The ends lost 5 bases at V and 2 bases at J; junction bases unmatched: 9. The CDR3 totals 16 residues. CDR3 DNA sequence: TGCGCCAGCAGTTTTTGGGGGACAGGGGCACAAGAGACCCAGTACTTC. Its translation is CASSFWGTGAQETQYF. The full variable domain, its missing parts supplied by reference TRBV5-1 and TRBJ2-5, is KAGVTQTPRYLIKTRGQQVTLSCSPISGHRSVSWYQQTPGQGLQFLFEYFSETQRNKGNFPGRFSGRQFSNSRSEMNVSTLELGDSALYLCASSFWGTGAQETQYFGPGTRLLVL.

The chain links TRBV2 to TRBJ2-5, with D perhaps being TRBD1 or TRBD2 (5 bases each). Germline loops: CDR1 SNHLY, CDR2 FYNNEI. V was shortened by 5 bases and J by 5 bases, with 9 bases between the two germline ends. The CDR3 spans 12 residues. The CDR3 DNA is TGTGCCAGCAGTCGGGACGAGGAGACCCAGTACTTC. Its translation is CASSRDEETQYF.

The chain employs TRBV7-3 and TRBJ2-1; 9 nucleotides line up with TRBD1. Looked up from germline, CDR1 is SGHTA and CDR2 is FQGTGA. J gave up 8 bases and V 5 bases, and 10 bases lay outside the gene matches. The CDR3 loop spans 15 amino acids. The CDR3 bases are TGTGCCAGCAGCGCAACAGGGGGCGCGTTCGATGAGCAGTTCTTC. Residues: CASSATGGAFDEQFF.

V gene TRBV30 combines with J gene TRBJ2-1, with 11 bases fitting TRBD2. CDR1 and CDR2 (germline): GTSNPN, SVGIG (reference sequence). J lost 7 bases, V lost 4 bases, and 6 bases had no gene match. This CDR3 comprises 14 residues. The CDR3: CAWTSGGPVNEQFF. CDR3 sequence (DNA): TGTGCCTGGACTAGCGGGGGGCCGGTGAATGAGCAGTTCTTC.

V usage is TRBV19 and J usage is TRBJ1-2; D might be TRBD1 (6 bases). Trimming cost V 10 bases and J 0 bases, with 21 bases left between them. Germline CDR1 and CDR2: LNHDA and SQIVND (reference sequence). The CDR3 spans 16 residues. The CDR3 sequence: CATRTDRLGTNYGYTF. DNA for the CDR3: TGTGCCACCAGAACCGACAGGTTGGGTACTAACTATGGCTACACCTTC.

The chain recombines TRBV7-6 with TRBJ1-5; TRBD1 matches at 7 bases. CDR1 is SGHVS, CDR2 FNYEAQ, per germline. The V and J ends lost 5 bases and 3 bases, in that order; junction bases with no gene match: 4. CDR3 length: 14 residues. This CDR3 is CASSTTGYNQPQHF. The CDR3 region has the DNA TGTGCCAGCAGCACGACAGGGTACAATCAGCCCCAGCATTTT.

The chain has TRBV6-1 and TRBJ2-7; D not resolved. Deletions cut 6 bases from V and 6 bases from J, with 9 bases between. CDR1 and CDR2 (germline): MNHNS, SASEGT. CDR3 size: 11 residues. In DNA, the CDR3 is TGTGCCAGCAGGCAGAGCCGCGAGCAGTACTTC. Protein product: CASRQSREQYF.

The J gene is TRBJ2-5, the V gene TRBV7-8; D is perhaps TRBD1 (5 bases). The germline V gene has CDR1 SGHVS and CDR2 FQNEAQ. The germline V and J ends were trimmed by 7 bases and 2 bases, with 14 bases remaining between them. CDR3 length equals 14 residues. The CDR3 DNA reads TGTGCCAGCAAGAAGGGGTCCTTACAAGAGACCCAGTACTTC. Its protein is CASKKGSLQETQYF.

The rearrangement joins TRBV6-4 to TRBJ2-3; 9 positions match TRBD2. V was clipped by 5 bases and J by 0 bases; unmatched bases: 3. CDR1 MRHNA and CDR2 SNTAGT come from the germline V gene. CDR3 length: 15 amino acids. CDR3 DNA sequence: TGTGCCAGCAGTCCACTAGCGGGTAGCACAGATACGCAGTATTTT. It translates to CASSPLAGSTDTQYF.